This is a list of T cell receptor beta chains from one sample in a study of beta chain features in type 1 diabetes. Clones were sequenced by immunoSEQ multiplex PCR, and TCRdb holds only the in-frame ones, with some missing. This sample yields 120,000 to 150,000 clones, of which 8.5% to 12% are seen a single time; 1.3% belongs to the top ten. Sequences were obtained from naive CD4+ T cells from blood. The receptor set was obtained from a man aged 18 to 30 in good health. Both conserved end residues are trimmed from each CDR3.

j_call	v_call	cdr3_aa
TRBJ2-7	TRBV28	ASHPNRGHYEQY
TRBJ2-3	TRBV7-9	ASSPNSGTTTDTQY
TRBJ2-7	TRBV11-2	ASSLVSSGYSYEQY
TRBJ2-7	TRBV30	AWSVQLEQY
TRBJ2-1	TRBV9	ASSANSGGAYNEQF
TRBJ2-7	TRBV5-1	ASSLGLAGGVGYEQY
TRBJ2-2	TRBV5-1	ASSLDSVNTGELF
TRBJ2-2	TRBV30	AWSRRGWGENTGELF
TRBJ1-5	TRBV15	ATSSEARQPQH
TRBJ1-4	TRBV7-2	ASSLSTGTNEKLF
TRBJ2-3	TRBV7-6	ASSLAGAGRTDTQY
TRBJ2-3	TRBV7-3	ASSPQAGSTDTQY
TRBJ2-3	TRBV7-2	ASSPTPGQGFTDTQY
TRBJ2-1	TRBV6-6	ASSYTGHNNEQF
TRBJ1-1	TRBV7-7	ASSLEGSTEAF
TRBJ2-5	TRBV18	ASSPREQETQY
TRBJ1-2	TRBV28	ASSPGQGAGYT
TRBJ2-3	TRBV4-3	ASSTLALSDTQY
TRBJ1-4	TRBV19	ASSIGRRGHEKLF
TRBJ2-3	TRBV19	ASSIAGPGTTTDTQY
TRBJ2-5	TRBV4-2	ASSSRAVQETQY
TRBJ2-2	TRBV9	ASSTGTPNTGELF
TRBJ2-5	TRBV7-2	ASSFGAKETQY
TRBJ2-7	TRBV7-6	ASSQENRGGEQY
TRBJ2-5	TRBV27	ASSFPGTGHQETQY
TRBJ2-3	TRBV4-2	ASSQGTSGDSTDTQY
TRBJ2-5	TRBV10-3	AIRDSGKETQY
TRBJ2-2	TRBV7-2	ATTRDSTNTGELF
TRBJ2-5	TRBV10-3	AISRTGTSGDGMQETQY
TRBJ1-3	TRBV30	AWRDQGSVNTIY
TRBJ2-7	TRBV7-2	ASSLVGQGAYEQY
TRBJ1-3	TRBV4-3	ASSQAGDRVNTIY
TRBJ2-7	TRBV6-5	ASSYSSGGAYEQY
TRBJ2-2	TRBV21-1	ASSTSGGVTGELF
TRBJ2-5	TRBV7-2	ASSPGSLETQY
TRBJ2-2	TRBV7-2	ASSLEKRPPNTGELF
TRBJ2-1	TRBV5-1	ASSFSSGGYNEQF
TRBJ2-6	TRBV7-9	ASSSYSGQLYSGANVLT
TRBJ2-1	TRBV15	ATRSSETIYNEQF
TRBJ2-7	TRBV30	AWSGSGTAQNSEQY
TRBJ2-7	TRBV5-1	ASSLGQGAYEQY
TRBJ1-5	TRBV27	ASSLSRPGLSNQPQH
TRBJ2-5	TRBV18	ASSPQGQTQETQY
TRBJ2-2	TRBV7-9	ASSRRTGSTGELF
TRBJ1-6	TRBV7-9	ASSVRSGTNSPLH
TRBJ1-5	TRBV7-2	ASSLARGQPQH
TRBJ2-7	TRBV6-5	ASSLNRISYEQY
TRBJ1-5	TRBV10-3	AIRDSSSNQPQH
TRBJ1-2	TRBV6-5	ASSLRSGLYGYT
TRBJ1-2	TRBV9	ASSVGSYGYT
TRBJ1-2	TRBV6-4	ASSDSAGKGYT